Sequencing of this T cell receptor beta chain was carried out in a study of T cell changes during pregnancy in multiple sclerosis. CDR3 length: 13 residues. V shed 10 bases, J shed 4 bases, and the junction held 8 bases outside the gene matches. The germline V gene has CDR1 LNHDA and CDR2 SQIVND (reference sequence). TCRdb's table, derived via immunoSEQ multiplex PCR, lists solely in-frame clones and lacks some. The data hold 47,000 or so clones, with 80% to 90% observed a single time. The sequenced sample was peripheral blood, obtained in the first trimester of pregnancy. V is TRBV19 and J is TRBJ2-7; 9 nucleotides line up with TRBD1. The source is a female donor with multiple sclerosis, enrolled in a pregnancy study. The CDR3, as DNA: TGTGCCACCCAGGGACAGGGACAGTACGAGCAGTACTTC. This translates into CATQGQGQYEQYF.